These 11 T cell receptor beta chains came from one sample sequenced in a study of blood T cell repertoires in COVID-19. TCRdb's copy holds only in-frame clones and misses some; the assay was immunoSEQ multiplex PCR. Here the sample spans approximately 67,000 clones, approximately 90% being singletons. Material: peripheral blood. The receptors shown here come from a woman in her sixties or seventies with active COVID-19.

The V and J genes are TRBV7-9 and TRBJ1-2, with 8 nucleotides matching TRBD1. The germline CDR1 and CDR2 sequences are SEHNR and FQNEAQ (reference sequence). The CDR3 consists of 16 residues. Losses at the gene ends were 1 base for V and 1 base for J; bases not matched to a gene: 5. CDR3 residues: CASSLGGTGDNYGYTF. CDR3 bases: TGTGCCAGCAGCTTAGGGGGGACAGGCGATAACTATGGCTACACCTTC.

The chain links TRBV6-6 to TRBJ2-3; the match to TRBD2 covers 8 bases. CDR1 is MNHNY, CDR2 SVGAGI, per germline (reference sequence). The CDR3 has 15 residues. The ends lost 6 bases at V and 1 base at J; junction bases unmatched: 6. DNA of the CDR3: TGTGCCAGCAGAACCCCGGGACTAGGCACAGATACGCAGTATTTT. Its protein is CASRTPGLGTDTQYF.

Here the CDR3 DNA reads TGCGCCAGCCGTCCGGGGCGGGGTTTGGATGAGCAGTTCTTC. It is translated as CASRPGRGLDEQFF. The chain carries TRBV4-1 and TRBJ2-1; D possibly corresponds to TRBD2 (6 bases). Per the germline V gene, CDR1 is MGHRA and CDR2 is YSYEKL. The V and J ends lost 8 bases and 8 bases respectively, with 19 bases between them. The CDR3 length is 14 residues.

The CDR3 DNA follows: TGTGCCTGGAGGGAACAGGGTAACGGTAATGAAAAACTGTTTTTT. Its protein is CAWREQGNGNEKLFF. The chain is built from TRBV30 and TRBJ1-4; D may be TRBD1 (6 bases). Trimming shortened V by 3 bases and J by 4 bases, and 15 bases separated the two germline ends. CDR3 length equals 15 residues. Germline-derived CDR1 and CDR2 are GTSNPN and SVGIG (reference sequence).

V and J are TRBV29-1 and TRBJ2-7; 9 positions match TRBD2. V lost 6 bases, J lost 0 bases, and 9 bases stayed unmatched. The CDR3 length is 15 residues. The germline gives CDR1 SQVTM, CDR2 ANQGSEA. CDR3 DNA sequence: TGCAGCGTCCGAAGGGGCGGGAGGGCCTCCTACGAGCAGTACTTC. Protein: CSVRRGGRASYEQYF.

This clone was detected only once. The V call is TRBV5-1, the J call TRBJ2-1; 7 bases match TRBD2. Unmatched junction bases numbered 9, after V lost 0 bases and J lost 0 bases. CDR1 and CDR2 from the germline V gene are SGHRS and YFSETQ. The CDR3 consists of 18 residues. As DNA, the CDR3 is TGCGCCAGCAGCTTGGGTCGGATGGCGGGAGACTCCTACAATGAGCAGTTCTTC. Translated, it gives CASSLGRMAGDSYNEQFF.

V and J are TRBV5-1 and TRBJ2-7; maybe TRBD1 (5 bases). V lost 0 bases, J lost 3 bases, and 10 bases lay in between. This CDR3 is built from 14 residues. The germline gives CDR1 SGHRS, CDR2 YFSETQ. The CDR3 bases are TGCGCCAGCAGCTTGGGACAGCGAAACTACGAGCAGTACTTC. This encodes CASSLGQRNYEQYF.

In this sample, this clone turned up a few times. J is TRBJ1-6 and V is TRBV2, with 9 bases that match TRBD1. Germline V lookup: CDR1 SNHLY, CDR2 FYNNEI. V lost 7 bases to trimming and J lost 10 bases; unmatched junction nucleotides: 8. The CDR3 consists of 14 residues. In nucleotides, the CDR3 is TGTGCCAGCAACCGGGACAGGGCCGGGTCACCCCTCCACTTT. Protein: CASNRDRAGSPLHF.

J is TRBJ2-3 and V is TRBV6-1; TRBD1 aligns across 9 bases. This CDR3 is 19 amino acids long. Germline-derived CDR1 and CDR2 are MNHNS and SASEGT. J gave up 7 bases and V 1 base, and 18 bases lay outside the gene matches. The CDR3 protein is CASSEDGAGDRVGRNTQYF. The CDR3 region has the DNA TGTGCCAGCAGTGAAGATGGTGCCGGGGACAGGGTGGGGAGGAATACGCAGTATTTT.

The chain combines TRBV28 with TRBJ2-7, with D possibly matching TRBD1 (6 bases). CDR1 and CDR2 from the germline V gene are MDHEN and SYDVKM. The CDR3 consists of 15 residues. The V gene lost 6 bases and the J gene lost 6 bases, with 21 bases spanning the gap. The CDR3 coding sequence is TGTGCCAGCAGGCCCACGGGACATAGCCTCTCCGAGCAGTACTTC. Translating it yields CASRPTGHSLSEQYF.

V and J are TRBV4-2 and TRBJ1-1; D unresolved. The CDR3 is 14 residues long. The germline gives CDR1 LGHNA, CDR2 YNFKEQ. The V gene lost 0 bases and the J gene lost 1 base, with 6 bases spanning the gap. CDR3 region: CASSQELRNTEAFF. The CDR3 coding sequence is TGTGCCAGCAGCCAAGAACTCCGGAACACTGAAGCTTTCTTT.